This TCR beta chain was sequenced during a study of monozygotic twins with inflammatory bowel disease. Per germline, CDR1 KGHSH and CDR2 LQKENI. The CDR3 covers 18 residues. The template was total RNA from whole blood, with no T cell sorting. In regard to this clonotype: The antigen is not known.

Eight separate reactions per sample served to make cDNA. Reprocessing the 5' RACE reads, TCRdb reports a single entry for every CDR3 protein and omits DNA. The clone table shows over 150,000 distinct CDR3 sequences, with the ten largest holding approximately 3%. Study conclusions and caveats: It was not supported that a single strong signal or clonotype was associated with IBD. Comparison of concordant versus discordant twins revealed no difference in repertoire similarity, possibly due to limited power.

This clonotype originated in a human donor with ulcerative colitis or Crohn's disease, or a healthy co-twin of an affected twin (not recorded which). The sample taken for sequencing was blood. V is TRBV18 and J is TRBJ1-1; the TCRdb call, TRBD1, lacks DNA for checking. CDR3 loop: CASSPQGYRTGTNTEAFF.